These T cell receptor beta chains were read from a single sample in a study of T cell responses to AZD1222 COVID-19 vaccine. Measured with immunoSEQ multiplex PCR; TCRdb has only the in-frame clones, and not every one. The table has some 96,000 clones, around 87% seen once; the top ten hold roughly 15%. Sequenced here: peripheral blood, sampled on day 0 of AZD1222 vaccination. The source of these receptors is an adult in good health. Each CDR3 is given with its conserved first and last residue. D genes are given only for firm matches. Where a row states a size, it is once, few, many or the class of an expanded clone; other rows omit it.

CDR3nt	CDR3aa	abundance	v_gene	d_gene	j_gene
TGTGCCAGCGCCATAGATCCTAATGAGCAGTTCTTC	CASAIDPNEQFF	-	TRBV25-1	-	TRBJ2-1
TGTGCCAGCAGACCTGAGGGGCCAGGTTCCCTCTATGGCTACACCTTC	CASRPEGPGSLYGYTF	-	TRBV5-4	-	TRBJ1-2
TGCGCCAGCAGCCAAAAACTACTAGCGGGGAAACCCTACGAGCAGTACTTC	CASSQKLLAGKPYEQYF	-	TRBV4-1	TRBD2	TRBJ2-7
TGTGCCAGCAGGTCCTACCGAGGGACGCAGCAGCAGTTCTTC	CASRSYRGTQQQFF	-	TRBV9	-	TRBJ2-1
TGTGCCAGCAGCTTGGGGGGACAGAGGAGCTCCTACGAGCAGTACTTC	CASSLGGQRSSYEQYF	-	TRBV5-4	TRBD1	TRBJ2-7
TGTGCCAGCAGCTTGAGGACGGAAGGAAACACCATATATTTT	CASSLRTEGNTIYF	-	TRBV11-2	-	TRBJ1-3
TGTGCCAGCAGTGTTTTCTGGGACTCTCGGAAGGGGTATGGCTACACCTTC	CASSVFWDSRKGYGYTF	-	TRBV6-1	-	TRBJ1-2
TGTGCCAGCAGCGCCCTTGACAGGGGTGGCACCGGGGAGCTGTTTTTT	CASSALDRGGTGELFF	-	TRBV9	TRBD1	TRBJ2-2
TGTGCCAGCAGTTTACAGGGTTATGATGAGCAGTTCTTC	CASSLQGYDEQFF	once	TRBV2	-	TRBJ2-1
TGCAGTACCAGGAGGACAGATACGCAGTATTTT	CSTRRTDTQYF	-	TRBV20-1	-	TRBJ2-3
TGCGCCAGCAGCTTGTCCGGGACACGCTCCTACGAGCAGTACTTC	CASSLSGTRSYEQYF	-	TRBV5-1	-	TRBJ2-7
TGTGCCAGCCAACTAGCGGGAGGGCCCTACGAGCAGTACTTC	CASQLAGGPYEQYF	-	TRBV11-3	TRBD2	TRBJ2-7
TGTGCCAGCAGCTTGGCCGATAACACTGAAGCTTTCTTT	CASSLADNTEAFF	few	TRBV5-5	-	TRBJ1-1
TGTGCCAGCAGCCAAGCCAGCGGGAGCTATGAGCAGTTCTTC	CASSQASGSYEQFF	-	TRBV3-1/TRBV3-2	TRBD2	TRBJ2-1
TGCGCCAGCAGCTTGTGGGGGCCGGGGCTAAGCACAGATACGCAGTATTTT	CASSLWGPGLSTDTQYF	few	TRBV5-1	-	TRBJ2-3
TGTGCCAGCAGTGATTATGGGAACACTGAAGCTTTCTTT	CASSDYGNTEAFF	few	TRBV6-2/TRBV6-3	-	TRBJ1-1
TGTGCCAGCAGCTTAGAAGTACTCTCTGGGGCCAACGTCCTGACTTTC	CASSLEVLSGANVLTF	-	TRBV11-1	-	TRBJ2-6
TGTGCCAGTAGTCGGGGCACTGAAGCTTTCTTT	CASSRGTEAFF	-	TRBV19	-	TRBJ1-1
TGTGCCAGCAGCTACACCGGGACCGGGACCGGGGAGCTGTTTTTT	CASSYTGTGTGELFF	-	TRBV7-9	-	TRBJ2-2
TGTGCCAGCACCCCGTGGGGGGGGAACACTGAAGCTTTCTTT	CASTPWGGNTEAFF	-	TRBV6-4	-	TRBJ1-1
TGTGCCAGCAGCTTAGACGGACCCTCCTACGAGCAGTACTTC	CASSLDGPSYEQYF	-	TRBV11-2	-	TRBJ2-7
TGTGCCAGCAGAATAGGGACAGGCGAAGGGGAAAAACTGTTTTTT	CASRIGTGEGEKLFF	-	TRBV6-5	TRBD1	TRBJ1-4
TGTGCCAGTAGTTCACTGACTTTGCTGAGCTCTGGGGCCAACGTCCTGACTTTC	CASSSLTLLSSGANVLTF	-	TRBV19	-	TRBJ2-6
TGTGCCAGCGGAATGACAGGGGATTCAAGGGGAGATACGCAGTATTTT	CASGMTGDSRGDTQYF	-	TRBV2	TRBD1	TRBJ2-3
TGTGCCAGCAGCCGGATTCGTGGGCCCGAATCCCTAGAGGAGCAGTACTTC	CASSRIRGPESLEEQYF	-	TRBV7-9	-	TRBJ2-7
TGTGCCAGCAGTCGCGAGGGTTTCACAGATACGCAGTATTTT	CASSREGFTDTQYF	-	TRBV6-5	-	TRBJ2-3
TGTGCCAGCAGCAAGGGGGGATCTAGCACAGATACGCAGTATTTT	CASSKGGSSTDTQYF	-	TRBV6-5	-	TRBJ2-3
TGTGCCAGCAGTGACGGGCCAGGGAACACTGAAGCTTTCTTT	CASSDGPGNTEAFF	-	TRBV6-4	-	TRBJ1-1
TGCGCCAGCAGCTTGAGAGGTGGAGCAGCCCCCTATGGCTACACCTTC	CASSLRGGAAPYGYTF	-	TRBV5-1	-	TRBJ1-2
TGTGCCTGGAGCAGGTTGGGAGAGACCCAGTACTTC	CAWSRLGETQYF	-	TRBV30	-	TRBJ2-5
TGTGCCAGCAGTGAGAGGACAGGGGTAAGCGAGCAGTACTTC	CASSERTGVSEQYF	-	TRBV25-1	TRBD1	TRBJ2-7
TGTGCCAGCAGTAAACAGTTCTATGGCTACACCTTC	CASSKQFYGYTF	-	TRBV25-1	-	TRBJ1-2
TGTGCCAGCAGTTCCCTCGGTAGCGGGAGAAGGAATGAGCAGTTCTTC	CASSSLGSGRRNEQFF	-	TRBV27	TRBD2	TRBJ2-1
TGCGCCAGCAGCTTGGCTGGCTATCAAGAGACCCAGTACTTC	CASSLAGYQETQYF	-	TRBV5-1	-	TRBJ2-5
TGTGCCAGCAGCTTTGCGGGCGAGGGTGGCTACACCTTC	CASSFAGEGGYTF	once	TRBV12-3/TRBV12-4	-	TRBJ1-2
TGTGCCAGTAGTCCGACGGGTAACATTCAGTACTTC	CASSPTGNIQYF	-	TRBV19	-	TRBJ2-4
TGTGCCACCCGGCTGGGGACCATGAACACTGAAGCTTTCTTT	CATRLGTMNTEAFF	few	TRBV27	-	TRBJ1-1
TGTGCCAGTAGTATAGATGGAAGCGGGTTTCATAGCAATCAGCCCCAGCATTTT	CASSIDGSGFHSNQPQHF	-	TRBV19	-	TRBJ1-5
TGTGCCAGCAGCCCCGTTATGGGGGACAGCGACTCATCACCCCTCCACTTT	CASSPVMGDSDSSPLHF	-	TRBV9	TRBD1	TRBJ1-6
TGTGCCAGTAGTATGATGGGGGGGAGGACTGAAGCTTTCTTT	CASSMMGGRTEAFF	few	TRBV19	-	TRBJ1-1
TGTGCCAGCAGCCGCATCACTGGGGCCAACGTCCTGACTTTC	CASSRITGANVLTF	-	TRBV27	-	TRBJ2-6
TGTGCCAGCAGTGCCCCGGACAGGCGAGATGGCTACACCTTC	CASSAPDRRDGYTF	-	TRBV6-4	TRBD1	TRBJ1-2
TGTGCCAGCAGTGACGAGGCAGCAGATACGCAGTATTTT	CASSDEAADTQYF	-	TRBV2	-	TRBJ2-3
TGTGCCAGTAGTATAACGGGACAGGTCCCCTACGAGCAGTACTTC	CASSITGQVPYEQYF	-	TRBV19	TRBD1	TRBJ2-7